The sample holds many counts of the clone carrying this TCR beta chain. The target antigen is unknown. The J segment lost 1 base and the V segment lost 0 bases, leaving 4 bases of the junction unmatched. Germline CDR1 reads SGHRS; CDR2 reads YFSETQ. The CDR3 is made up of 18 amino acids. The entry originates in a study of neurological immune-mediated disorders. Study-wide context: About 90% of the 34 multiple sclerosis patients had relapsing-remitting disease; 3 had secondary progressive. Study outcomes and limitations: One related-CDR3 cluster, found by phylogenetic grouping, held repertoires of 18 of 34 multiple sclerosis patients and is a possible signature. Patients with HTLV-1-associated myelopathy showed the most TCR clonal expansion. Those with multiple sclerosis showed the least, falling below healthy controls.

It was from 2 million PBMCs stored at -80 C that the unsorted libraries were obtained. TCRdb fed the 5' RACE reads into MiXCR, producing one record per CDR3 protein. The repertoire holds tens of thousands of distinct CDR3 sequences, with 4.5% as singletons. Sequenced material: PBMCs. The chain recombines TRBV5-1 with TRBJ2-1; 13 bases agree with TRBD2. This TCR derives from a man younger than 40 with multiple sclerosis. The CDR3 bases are TGCGCCAGCAGCTTGGAAGGGACTAGCGGGGTGTCCTACAATGAGCAGTTCTTC. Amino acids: CASSLEGTSGVSYNEQFF.